This TCR beta chain comes out of a study of circulating and synovial CD4+ cells in juvenile arthritis. Regarding the study as a whole: Shared-clonotype fractions with synovium likely underestimate full repertoire overlap. T cell genome counts differed by at least an order of magnitude between CPL and CD4 samples.

As regards this clone: The antigen is not known.

Sequenced samples came from active juvenile idiopathic arthritis patients. Some clones are missing from TCRdb's copy, which holds only in-frame ones; the method was immunoSEQ multiplex PCR. The data show roughly 33,000 clones, with 90% to 95% seen just once and roughly 0.15% held by the top ten. This receptor was obtained from a human donor with juvenile idiopathic arthritis. Material for sequencing was CD4+ T cells from blood.

The CDR3 region has the DNA TGCGCCAGCAGCCCCGGACAGGGGGGTTATGGCTACACCTTC. As protein: CASSPGQGGYGYTF. The gene calls are TRBV5-1 and TRBJ1-2; 10 positions agree with TRBD1. Trimming at V came to 4 bases and at J to 5 bases, leaving 5 bases not matched to a gene. Per the germline V gene, CDR1 is SGHRS and CDR2 is YFSETQ. This CDR3 spans 14 amino acids.